This TCR beta chain was identified in a study of OX40 agonist ivuxolimab in advanced cancers. Study-wide points: Expanded clones tended on average to be more numerous among CD8+ T cells than CD4+. Some patients without response likewise showed low normalized clonal expansion.

A remark on this clone: Its antigen is undetermined.

Trimming left V 4 bases short and J 5 bases short, with 15 bases between. CDR3 length equals 14 residues. Per the germline V gene, CDR1 is WNHNN and CDR2 is SYGVQD (reference sequence). Repertoires were generated with immunoSEQ multiplex PCR, while TCRdb's copy carries only in-frame clones and drops some. The table lists about 64,000 clones, roughly nine tenths of them singletons. This chain connects TRBV10-1 to TRBJ2-7; a possible D gene is TRBD1 (5 bases). The clonotype comes from an adult with an advanced solid tumor such as melanoma, head and neck, liver or kidney cancer. Sample: CD4+ or CD8+ T cells sorted from blood, taken in a trial of the OX40 agonist ivuxolimab. CDR3 sequence reads: CASSGFQGVDEQYF. The CDR3 coding sequence is TGCGCCAGCAGTGGGTTCCAGGGCGTAGACGAGCAGTACTTC.